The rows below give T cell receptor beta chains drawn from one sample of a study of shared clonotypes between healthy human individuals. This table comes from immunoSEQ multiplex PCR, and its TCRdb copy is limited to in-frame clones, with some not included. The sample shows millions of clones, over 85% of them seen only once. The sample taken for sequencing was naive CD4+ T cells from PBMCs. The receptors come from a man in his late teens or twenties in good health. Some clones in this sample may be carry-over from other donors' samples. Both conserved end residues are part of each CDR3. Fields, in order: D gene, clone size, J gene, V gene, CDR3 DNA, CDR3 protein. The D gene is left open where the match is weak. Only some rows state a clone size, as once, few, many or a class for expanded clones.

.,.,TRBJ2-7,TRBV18,TGTGCCAGCTCACAAATGGATCAGGGTAGCGAGCAGTACTTC,CASSQMDQGSEQYF
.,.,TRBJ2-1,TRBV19,TGTGCCAGTAGTATTGGTTCTTACAATGAGCAGTTCTTC,CASSIGSYNEQFF
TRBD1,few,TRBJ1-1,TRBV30,TGTGCCTGGGGTCCCAGGGGGACCACTGAAGCTTTCTTT,CAWGPRGTTEAFF
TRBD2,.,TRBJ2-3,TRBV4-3,TGCGCCAGCAGCCCAGTACCGGGAGGAACGCAGTATTTT,CASSPVPGGTQYF
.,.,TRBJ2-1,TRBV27,TGTGCCAGCCGACTCGGGGGCCCGGCGAACAATGAGCAGTTCTTC,CASRLGGPANNEQFF
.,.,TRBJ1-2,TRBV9,TGTGCCAGCAGCGAAGCCAACGGTCGTGTAGGTGGCTACACCTTC,CASSEANGRVGGYTF
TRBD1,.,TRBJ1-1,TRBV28,TGTGCCAGCAGCGACAGGGGCACTGAAGCTTTCTTT,CASSDRGTEAFF
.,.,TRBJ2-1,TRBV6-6,TGTGCCAGCAGTTACTTCTCAGGGGGGAATGAGCAGTTCTTC,CASSYFSGGNEQFF
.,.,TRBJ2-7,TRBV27,TGTGCCAGCAAACATCAGTACTTC,CASKHQYF
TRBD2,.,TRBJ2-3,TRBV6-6,TGTGCCAGCAGATCGCGGGAGGGCCGTGGCACAGATACGCAGTATTTT,CASRSREGRGTDTQYF
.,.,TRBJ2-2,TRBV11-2,TGTGCCAGCAGGTCTCCCGCGAACACCGGGGAGCTGTTTTTT,CASRSPANTGELFF
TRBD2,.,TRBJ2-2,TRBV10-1,TGCGCCAGCAGTGAGGCGGGAGAGGGGTCCGGGGAGCTGTTTTTT,CASSEAGEGSGELFF
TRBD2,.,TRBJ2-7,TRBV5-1,TGCGCCAGCAGCTTGTCGGCTAGCGGGAGTTACGAGCAGTACTTC,CASSLSASGSYEQYF
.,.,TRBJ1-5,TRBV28,TGTGCCAGCAGTCTACAAGGACGGGGGGATCAGCCCCAGCATTTT,CASSLQGRGDQPQHF
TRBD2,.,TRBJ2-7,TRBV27,TGTGCCAGCAGTTCCTTTGGGACTAGCGTCTACGAGCAGTACTTC,CASSSFGTSVYEQYF
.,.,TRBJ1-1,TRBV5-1,TGCGCCAGCAGCCTTAAACCTCAACAGGATTACACTGAAGCTTTCTTT,CASSLKPQQDYTEAFF
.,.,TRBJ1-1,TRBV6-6,TGTGCCAGCCGCCTGGGTCGCGTGGACACTGAAGCTTTCTTT,CASRLGRVDTEAFF
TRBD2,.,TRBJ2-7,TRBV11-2,TGTGCCAGCAGCTACGGGACTAGTGTCGCCTACGAGCAGTACTTC,CASSYGTSVAYEQYF
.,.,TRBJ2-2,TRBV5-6,TGTGCCAGCTGTGTGGGCGCCGCGAACACCGGGGAGCTGTTTTTT,CASCVGAANTGELFF
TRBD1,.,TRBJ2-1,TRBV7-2,TGTGCCAGCAGCTTAGTATGGCAGGGGGATGAGCAGTTCTTC,CASSLVWQGDEQFF
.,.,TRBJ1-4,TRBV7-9,TGTGCCAGCAGCTTAGGTTCCAGGGTCCGTGAAAAACTGTTTTTT,CASSLGSRVREKLFF
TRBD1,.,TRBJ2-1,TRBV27,TGTGCCAGCAGTTTTCAGGGACAGGGGGGCGGGCTCTACAATGAGCAGTTCTTC,CASSFQGQGGGLYNEQFF
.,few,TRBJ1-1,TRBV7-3,TGTGCCACCTCGCGGCAGGCCTACACTGAAGCTTTCTTT,CATSRQAYTEAFF
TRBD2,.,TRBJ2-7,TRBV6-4,TGTGCCAGCAGTGACCCGCATCCATCGCGGGAGGGCCCCTGCGGGCTCGACTCCTACGAGCAGTACTTC,CASSDPHPSREGPCGLDSYEQYF
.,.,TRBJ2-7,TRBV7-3,TGTGCCAGCAGCTTGGGCCTGGGAGAGCAGTACTTC,CASSLGLGEQYF
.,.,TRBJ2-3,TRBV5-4,TGTGCCAGCAGCTTGGGTTTAGTAGATACGCAGTATTTT,CASSLGLVDTQYF
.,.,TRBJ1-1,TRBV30,TGTGCCTGGATGCATAAGTGGGGGGTAACTGAAGCTTTCTTT,CAWMHKWGVTEAFF
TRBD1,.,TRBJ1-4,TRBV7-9,TGTGCCAGCAGCCCTAGGACAGGGGGAGAAAAACTGTTTTTT,CASSPRTGGEKLFF
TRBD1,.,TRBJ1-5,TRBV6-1,TGTGCCAGCAGTGACACCGGGACAGGGGCCCCTTATAGCAATCAGCCCCAGCATTTT,CASSDTGTGAPYSNQPQHF
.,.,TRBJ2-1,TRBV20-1,TGCAGTGCTAGTCCAGGGGAGGCGCAGTTCTTC,CSASPGEAQFF
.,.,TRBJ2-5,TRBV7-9,TGTGCCAGCTGTTGGAGTGAGAGACGTCAGACCCAGTACTTC,CASCWSERRQTQYF
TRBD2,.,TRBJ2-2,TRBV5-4,TGTGCCAGCAGCCCTGGGACTAGCGGGGGCACCGGGGAGCTGTTTTTT,CASSPGTSGGTGELFF
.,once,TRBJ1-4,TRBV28,TGTGCCAGCAGGATTCTCTACACACCCTGGAGGACTAATGAAAAACTGTTTTTT,CASRILYTPWRTNEKLFF
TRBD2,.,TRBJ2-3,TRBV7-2,TGTGCCAGCAGCTGGGGAGGAGCGGGAGCCCCTCTTGATACGCAGTATTTT,CASSWGGAGAPLDTQYF
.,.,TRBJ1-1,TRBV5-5,TGTGCCAGCAGCTTTCCTTCAGGGAGTGGTGAAGCTTTCTTT,CASSFPSGSGEAFF
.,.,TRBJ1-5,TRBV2,TGTGCCAGTGAGGGGAGCAATCAGCCCCAGCATTTT,CASEGSNQPQHF
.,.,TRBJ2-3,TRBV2,TGTGCCAGCAGTCGGTCAGGGGGGAGCACAGATACGCAGTATTTT,CASSRSGGSTDTQYF
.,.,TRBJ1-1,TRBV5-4,TGTGCCAGCAGCTGGACCCGGGCGAACACTGAAGCTTTCTTT,CASSWTRANTEAFF
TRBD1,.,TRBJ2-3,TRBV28,TGTGCCAGCAGTCCAAACGACAGGGGACAGGATACGCAGTATTTT,CASSPNDRGQDTQYF
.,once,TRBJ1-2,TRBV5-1,TGCGCCAGCAGCGGTGACGTTGGGCCTGTTATGGGATATGGCTACACCTTC,CASSGDVGPVMGYGYTF
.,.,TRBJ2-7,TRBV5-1,TGCGCCAGCACGAAGGAGGGATTAACCTACGAGCAGTACTTC,CASTKEGLTYEQYF
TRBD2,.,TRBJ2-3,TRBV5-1,TGCGCCAGCAGCCCGGGACTAGCGGGAGGAACAGATACGCAGTATTTT,CASSPGLAGGTDTQYF
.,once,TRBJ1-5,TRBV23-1,TGCGCCAGCAGTCATGATTGGAGGCAGGGCCGAATTCATAGCAATCAGCCCCAGCATTTT,CASSHDWRQGRIHSNQPQHF